This T cell receptor (beta chain) was captured in a study of cytomegalovirus exposure and HLA in healthy donors. Across the whole study: There were some 120 million unique TCR beta sequences, drawn from about 180 million T cells, in an earlier analysis. The study, taken as a whole, reports: Solely CMV serostatus was available to characterize immune exposure. Prior analysis indicated that the majority of TCR beta V segments exhibited productivity approximately 87% or approximately 30% of the time.

Concerning this clone: Its antigen is unidentified.

The PCR contained 60 Vbeta and 13 Jbeta primers. Repertoires were generated with immunoSEQ multiplex PCR, while TCRdb's copy carries only in-frame clones and drops some. Of roughly 120,000 clones detected, 81% appear once; the ten largest clones hold 3% to 5%. CDR1 is SGDLS, CDR2 YYNGEE, per germline. CDR3 size: 13 residues. Trimming took off 4 bases at V and 8 bases at J, with 10 bases between the two ends. The clonotype originates from a woman aged 25 to 39 in good health and CMV-seronegative. The specimen sequenced was PBMCs. This rearrangement joins TRBV9 to TRBJ1-6, with D perhaps TRBD1 (6 bases). This CDR3 is CASSPPGDSPLHF. In nucleotides, the CDR3 is TGTGCCAGCAGCCCCCCAGGGGATTCACCCCTCCACTTT.